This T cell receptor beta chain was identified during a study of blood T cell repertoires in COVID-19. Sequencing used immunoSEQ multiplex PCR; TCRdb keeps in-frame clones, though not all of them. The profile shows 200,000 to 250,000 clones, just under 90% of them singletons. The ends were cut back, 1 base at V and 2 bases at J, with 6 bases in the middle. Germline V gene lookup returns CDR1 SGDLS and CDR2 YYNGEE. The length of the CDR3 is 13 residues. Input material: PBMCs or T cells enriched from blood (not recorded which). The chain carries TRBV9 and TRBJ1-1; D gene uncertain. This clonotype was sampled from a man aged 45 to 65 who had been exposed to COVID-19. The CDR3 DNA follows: TGTGCCAGCAGCGTAACAGTTAACACTGAAGCTTTCTTT. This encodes CASSVTVNTEAFF. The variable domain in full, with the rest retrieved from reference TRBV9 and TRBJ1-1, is DSGVTQTPKHLITATGQRVTLRCSPRSGDLSVYWYQQSLDQGLQFLIQYYNGEERAKGNILERFSAQQFPDLHSELNLSSLELGDSALYFCASSVTVNTEAFFGQGTRLTVV.